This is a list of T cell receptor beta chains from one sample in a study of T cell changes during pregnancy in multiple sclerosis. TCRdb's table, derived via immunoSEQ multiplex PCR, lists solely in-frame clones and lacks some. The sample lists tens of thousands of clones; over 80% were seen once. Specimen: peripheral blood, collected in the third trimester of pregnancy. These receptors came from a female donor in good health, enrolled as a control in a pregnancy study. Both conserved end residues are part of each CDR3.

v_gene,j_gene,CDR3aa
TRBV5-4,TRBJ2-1,CASSLLGGWNEQFF
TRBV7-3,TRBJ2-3,CASSSGTSITDTQYF
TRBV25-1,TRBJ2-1,CASSAKGTSGGYEQFF
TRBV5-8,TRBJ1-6,CASSLDGTGGLFNSPLHF
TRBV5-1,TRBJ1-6,CASADNAGGTGPPLHF
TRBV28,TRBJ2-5,CASTTRQGSRETQYF
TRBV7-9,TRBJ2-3,CASSSRGDTQYF
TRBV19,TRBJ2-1,CASSSASGGYEQFF
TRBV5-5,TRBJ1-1,CASSIDRGWNTEAFF
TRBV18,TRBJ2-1,CASSPKGQQNNEQFF
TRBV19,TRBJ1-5,CASSHRDRDIQPQHF
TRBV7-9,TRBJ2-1,CASSPTSGSPFGEQFF
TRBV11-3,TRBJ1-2,CASSRGGSEDGYTF
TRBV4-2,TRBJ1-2,CASSPAHIQGTYGYTF
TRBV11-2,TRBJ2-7,CASSLMRGSSYEQYF
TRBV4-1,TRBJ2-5,CASSQPDRGRAAETQYF
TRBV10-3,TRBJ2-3,CAISDLGKVLGDTQYF
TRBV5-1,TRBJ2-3,CASSPLVSGERDTQYF
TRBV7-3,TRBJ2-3,CASSLMSDTQYF
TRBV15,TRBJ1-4,CATSRDAALGRDEKLFF
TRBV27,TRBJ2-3,CASSPLRSPDTQYF
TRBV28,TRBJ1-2,CASSLIRQGNGYTF
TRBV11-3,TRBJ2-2,CASSRRGQDGELFF
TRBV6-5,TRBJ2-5,CASRQGGAETQYF
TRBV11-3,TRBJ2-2,CASSLDRTGELFF
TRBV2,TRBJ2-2,CASSETDRELFF
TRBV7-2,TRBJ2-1,CASSLSPGVSYNEQFF
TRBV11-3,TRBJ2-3,CASRSGGQGQADTQYF
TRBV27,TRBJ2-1,CASSSLAGAGGEQFF
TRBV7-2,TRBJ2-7,CASSPYRTGHEQYF
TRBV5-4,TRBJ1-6,CASSPRTGKNSPLHF
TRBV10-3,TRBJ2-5,CAISASGRAHQETQYF
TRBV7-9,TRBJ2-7,CASSSGQTYEQYF
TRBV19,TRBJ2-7,CASSMTGKGAYEQYF
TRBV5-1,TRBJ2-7,CASSEGLAGVYEQYF
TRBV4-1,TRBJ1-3,CASSQTYRMGSGNTIYF
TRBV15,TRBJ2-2,CATSRDLGAQSGELFF
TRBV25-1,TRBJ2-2,CASSKRYTNTGELFF
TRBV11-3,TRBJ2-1,CASSSGTSGSNEQFF
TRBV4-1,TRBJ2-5,CASSEAPMAGQETQYF
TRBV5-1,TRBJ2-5,CASSLAGLALETQYF
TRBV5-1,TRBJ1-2,CASSWDSPNYGYTF
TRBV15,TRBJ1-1,CATSRVHGERDTEAFF
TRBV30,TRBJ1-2,CAWSPGPGRGYTF
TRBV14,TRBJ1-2,CASSQTGQGPNYGYTF